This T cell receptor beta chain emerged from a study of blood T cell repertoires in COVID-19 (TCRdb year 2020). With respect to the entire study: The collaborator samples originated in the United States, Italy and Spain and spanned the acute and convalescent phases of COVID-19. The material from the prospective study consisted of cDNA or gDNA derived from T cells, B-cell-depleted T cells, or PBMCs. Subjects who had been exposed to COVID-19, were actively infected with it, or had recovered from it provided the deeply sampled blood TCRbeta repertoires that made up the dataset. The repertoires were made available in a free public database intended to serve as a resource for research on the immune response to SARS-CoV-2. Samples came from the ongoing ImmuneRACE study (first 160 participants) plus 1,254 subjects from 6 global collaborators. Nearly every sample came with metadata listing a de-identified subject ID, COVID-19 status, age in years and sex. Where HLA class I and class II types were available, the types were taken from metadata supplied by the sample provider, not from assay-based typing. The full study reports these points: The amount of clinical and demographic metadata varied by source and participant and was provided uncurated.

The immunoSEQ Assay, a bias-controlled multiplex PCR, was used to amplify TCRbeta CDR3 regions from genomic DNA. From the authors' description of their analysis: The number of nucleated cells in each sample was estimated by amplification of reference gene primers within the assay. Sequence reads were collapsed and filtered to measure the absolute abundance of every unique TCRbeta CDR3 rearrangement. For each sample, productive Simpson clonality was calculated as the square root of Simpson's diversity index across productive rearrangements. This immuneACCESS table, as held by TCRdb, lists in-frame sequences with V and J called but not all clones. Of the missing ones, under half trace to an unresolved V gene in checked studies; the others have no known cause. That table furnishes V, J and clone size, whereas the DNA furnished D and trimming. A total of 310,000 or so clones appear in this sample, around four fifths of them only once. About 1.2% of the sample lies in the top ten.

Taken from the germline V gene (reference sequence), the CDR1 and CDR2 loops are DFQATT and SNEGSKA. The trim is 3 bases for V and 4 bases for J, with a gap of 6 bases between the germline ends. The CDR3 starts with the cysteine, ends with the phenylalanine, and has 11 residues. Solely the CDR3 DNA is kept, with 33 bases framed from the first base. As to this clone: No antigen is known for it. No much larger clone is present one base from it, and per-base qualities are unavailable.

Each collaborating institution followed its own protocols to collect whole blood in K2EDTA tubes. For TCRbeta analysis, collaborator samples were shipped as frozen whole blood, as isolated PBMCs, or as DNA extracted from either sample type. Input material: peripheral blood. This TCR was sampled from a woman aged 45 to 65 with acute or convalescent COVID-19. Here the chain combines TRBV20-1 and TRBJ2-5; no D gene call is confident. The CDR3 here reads CSASMRETQYF. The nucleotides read TGCAGTGCTAGTATGAGAGAGACCCAGTACTTC.